This TCR beta chain was recovered during a study of metastatic and nonmetastatic thyroid tumors. Background on the study: Repertoires were compared across blood and tumor or nodule tissue from malignant and benign thyroid patients.

Worth noting for this clone: Antigen: not known. An end of the junction differs from the germline gene, which may be a read error.

Patients had received no treatment of any kind before thyroid surgery. The germline CDR1 and CDR2 sequences are MDHEN and SYDVKM. This CDR3 is built from 14 residues. Overall study findings and caveats: According to reports, the diversity of TCR beta was significantly higher in malignant thyroid tumors than in benign nodules, and this held in both blood and tumor samples.

TCRdb re-analyzed the PCR reads through MiXCR. Here the sample spans almost 70,000 clones, 12% to 15% being singletons. Material: blood. The receptor comes from a male donor with papillary thyroid cancer or a benign thyroid nodule (not recorded which). Some clones in this sample may be carry-over from other donors' samples. V usage is TRBV28 and J usage is TRBJ2-7; either TRBD1 or TRBD2 may supply D (6 bases each). In DNA, the CDR3 is TGTGCCAGCATCCCTAGAGGGGGGTTATACGAGCAGTACTTT. It specifies CASIPRGGLYEQYF.